The 28 T cell receptor beta chains reported below all come from one sample, sequenced in a study of blood T cell repertoires in COVID-19. Clones were read by immunoSEQ multiplex PCR, and TCRdb kept only the in-frame ones, dropping some. The sample consists of 150,000 to 170,000 clones, over 60% of them appearing once. Sequenced material: peripheral blood. The receptors derive from a man older than 75 with acute or convalescent COVID-19.

The chain is built from TRBV5-4 and TRBJ2-7; 7 bases fit TRBD1. V shed 4 bases and J 4 bases; nucleotides not matched to a gene: 5. The CDR3 totals 13 residues. The germline V gene encodes CDR1 SGHNT and CDR2 YYREEE (reference sequence). Here the CDR3 DNA reads TGTGCCAGCAGCATAGGGACAGATTACGAGCAGTACGTC. The encoded protein is CASSIGTDYEQYV.

The chain couples TRBV27 to TRBJ1-1, with a possible D match to TRBD1 (6 bases). This CDR3 is 15 amino acids long. CDR1 is MNHEY, CDR2 SMNVEV, per germline (reference sequence). Trimming left V 3 bases short and J 4 bases short, with 15 bases between. CDR3 bases: TGTGCCAGCAGTTTTCAGACAGGCGCTAGCACTGAAGCTTTCTTT. Encoded protein: CASSFQTGASTEAFF.

The chain carries TRBV7-2 and TRBJ2-5; 10 nucleotides align to TRBD2. This CDR3 comprises 15 residues. The J segment lost 4 bases and the V segment lost 1 base, leaving 3 bases of the junction unmatched. Germline lookup yields CDR1 SGHTA and CDR2 FQGNSA. This CDR3 is CASSLGQRGGETQYF. CDR3 DNA sequence: TGTGCCAGCAGCTTAGGTCAGCGGGGGGGAGAGACCCAGTACTTC.

This clone was found once. The chain links TRBV18 to TRBJ2-7; TRBD1 agrees at 8 bases. Germline-derived CDR1 and CDR2 are KGHSH and LQKENI. This CDR3 is built from 12 residues. V shed 4 bases, J shed 6 bases, and the junction held 2 bases outside the gene matches. The CDR3 region has the DNA TGTGCCAGCTCACTGGACAGGGCCGAGCAGTACTTC. This sequence encodes CASSLDRAEQYF.

The chain is built from TRBV5-1 and TRBJ1-2; 7 nucleotides match TRBD1. J lost 6 bases, V lost 5 bases, and 16 bases had no gene match. The CDR3 has 16 residues. Germline V lookup: CDR1 SGHRS, CDR2 YFSETQ. This CDR3 is CASRVQGMVFDDGYTF. The DNA for the CDR3 is TGCGCCAGCAGGGTACAGGGGATGGTGTTTGATGATGGCTACACCTTC.

The J gene is TRBJ2-1, the V gene TRBV28, with TRBD1 matching 8 bases. Germline CDR1 is MDHEN and CDR2 is SYDVKM. The CDR3 is made up of 16 amino acids. V was pared by 5 bases and J by 4 bases, with 10 bases of the junction left unmatched. The CDR3, as DNA: TGTGCCAGCAGTGCGAGACAGGGGTTTGTGTACAATGAGCAGTTCTTC. Its protein product is CASSARQGFVYNEQFF.

V gene TRBV7-2 combines with J gene TRBJ2-3; weak D call: TRBD2 (5 bases). The CDR3 consists of 15 residues. Germline V CDR1 and CDR2: SGHTA, FQGNSA. The ends were cut back, 5 bases at V and 2 bases at J, with 14 bases in the middle. CDR3 coding DNA: TGTGCCAGCAGCCCGGACCGGGGATTCACAGATACGCAGTATTTT. It yields the protein CASSPDRGFTDTQYF.

This chain links TRBV19 with TRBJ2-1, with 8 nucleotides matching TRBD2. The V and J ends lost 2 bases and 0 bases, in that order; junction bases with no gene match: 3. The CDR3 length is 16 residues. The germline gives CDR1 LNHDA, CDR2 SQIVND (reference sequence). The CDR3 here is CASSILAGSSYNEQFF. CDR3 DNA sequence: TGTGCCAGTAGTATATTAGCGGGGAGCTCCTACAATGAGCAGTTCTTC.

V usage is TRBV12-2 and J usage is TRBJ2-7; the table gives TRBD2 as D, unverified against the DNA. TRBV12-2 is tagged as a pseudogene. This CDR3 has 14 residues. The CDR3 loop is CARVPKRVSGEQYV. CDR3 nucleotides: TGTGCAAGGGTGCCGAAGCGAGTGTCGGGCGAGCAGTACGTC.

V gene TRBV19 combines with J gene TRBJ2-5, with TRBD2 as a possible D gene (5 bases). Deletions cut 6 bases from V and 5 bases from J, with 13 bases between. The CDR3 totals 13 residues. Germline V gene data show CDR1 as LNHDA and CDR2 as SQIVND (reference sequence). The CDR3 spells CASRERTGETQYF. The CDR3 region has the DNA TGTGCCAGTAGGGAACGGACGGGGGAGACCCAGTACTTC.

The chain is built from TRBV19 and TRBJ2-7; possible D gene TRBD2, 7 bases. V was shortened by 4 bases and J by 9 bases, with 16 bases between the two germline ends. Germline lookup yields CDR1 LNHDA and CDR2 SQIVND (reference sequence). The CDR3 length is 13 residues. In nucleotides, the CDR3 is TGTGCCAGTAGTACGGGGGGCGGCGGACCGCAGTACGTC. This encodes CASSTGGGGPQYV.

CDR3 DNA: TGTGCCAGCAGCCAGGACGCAGGGGATTCTGAGACCCAGTACTTC. It encodes CASSQDAGDSETQYF. The chain combines TRBV4-2 with TRBJ2-5; possible D gene TRBD1, 6 bases. This CDR3 region has 15 residues. Trimming removed 3 bases at V and 5 bases at J, with 16 bases between. Germline values: CDR1 LGHNA, CDR2 YNFKEQ.

V and J are TRBV19 and TRBJ1-1, with TRBD1 identical over 10 bases. After removal of 6 bases from V and 5 bases from J, the junction contained 9 bases not matched to a gene. CDR1 is LNHDA and CDR2 is SQIVND in the germline V gene (reference sequence). The CDR3 length is 15 residues. CDR3 sequence: CASSPLDRGGTEAFF. DNA for the CDR3: TGTGCCAGTAGCCCACTGGACAGGGGGGGAACTGAAGCTTTCTTT.

V is TRBV11-3 and J is TRBJ2-3; TRBD1 aligns across 10 bases. Unmatched junction bases numbered 9, after V lost 0 bases and J lost 6 bases. The CDR3 runs to 17 residues. Germline CDR1 is SGHNT and CDR2 is YENEEA. The CDR3 DNA is TGTGCCAGCAGCTTAGAAAGGACAGGGGGTCCGCGGGATACGCAGTATTTT. Translation: CASSLERTGGPRDTQYF. Full variable domain (remainder filled in from reference TRBV11-3 and TRBJ2-3): EAGVVQSPRYKIIEKKQPVAFWCNPISGHNTLYWYLQNLGQGPELLIRYENEEAVDDSQLPKDRFSAERLKGVDSTLKIQPAELGDSAVYLCASSLERTGGPRDTQYFGPGTRLTVL.

This clone was observed once. The CDR3 nucleotides are TGTGCCAGCTCTCCTAGCGGGGGCCTTAGAGATACGCAGTATTTT. Encoded protein: CASSPSGGLRDTQYF. V usage is TRBV18 and J usage is TRBJ2-3; 10 nucleotides align to TRBD2. The V gene's germline CDR1 is KGHSH and CDR2 LQKENI. The CDR3 runs 15 residues. V trimming: 6 bases; J trimming: 5 bases; junction bases outside the gene matches: 8.

In the case of this clone: No DNA is shown, since the ends of the CDR3 on it are uncertain; the CDR3 is the one TCRdb lists. The chain employs TRBV21-1 and TRBJ1-6; TRBD1 is the table's D call and was not checked against the DNA. TRBV21-1 is a known pseudogene. 15 amino acids form the CDR3, both terminal residues included. CDR3: CASSKVGTGAATLHF.

About this clone: Different DNA sequences within this sample yield the same CDR3. This chain links TRBV5-1 with TRBJ2-2, with unresolved D. Trimming removed 2 bases from V and 1 base from J, with 6 bases in between. The germline V gene has CDR1 SGHRS and CDR2 YFSETQ. CDR3 length: 14 residues. In nucleotides, the CDR3 is TGCGCCAGCAGCTTAGCCGGGAACACCGGGGAGCTGTTTTTT. This sequence encodes CASSLAGNTGELFF.

This clone has just a few counts. The chain links TRBV11-1 to TRBJ2-7, with D possibly matching TRBD2 (5 bases). CDR3 size: 15 residues. Trimming took 5 bases from V and 3 from J, leaving 17 bases between them. Germline CDR1 reads SGHAT; CDR2 reads FQDESV (reference sequence). CDR3 coding DNA: TGTGCCAGCAGCCAAAGACTAATAGGCTTCTACGAGCAGTACGTC. Translation: CASSQRLIGFYEQYV.

V and J are TRBV6-8 and TRBJ2-2; D is perhaps TRBD1 (5 bases). This CDR3 has 15 amino acids. The germline V and J ends were trimmed by 4 bases and 0 bases, with 9 bases remaining between them. CDR1 is MNHGY, CDR2 SAAAGT, per germline. The CDR3 DNA reads TGTGCCAGCAGTTTCCGGACACCGAACACCGGGGAGCTGTTTTTT. As protein: CASSFRTPNTGELFF.

This clone turned up a few times. The J gene is TRBJ2-5, the V gene TRBV5-4, with D possibly matching TRBD2 (6 bases). The CDR3 has 13 amino acids. Germline V gives CDR1 SGHNT, CDR2 YYREEE (reference sequence). V gave up 6 bases and J gave up 4 bases, with 13 bases separating them. CDR3 protein: CASKEGPGETQYF. CDR3 sequence (DNA): TGTGCCAGCAAGGAGGGGCCAGGAGAGACCCAGTACTTC.

This clone was seen only once. The rearrangement joins TRBV7-9 to TRBJ2-5; 10 bases are shared with TRBD1. Germline assignment: CDR1 SEHNR and CDR2 FQNEAQ (reference sequence). After removal of 5 bases from V and 2 bases from J, the junction contained 2 bases not matched to a gene. This CDR3 spans 14 amino acids. The DNA for the CDR3 is TGTGCCAGCAGCCAGGGACAGGGGCAAGAGACCCAGTACTTC. This translates into CASSQGQGQETQYF.

The chain couples TRBV15 to TRBJ1-2, with 8 bases that match TRBD1. V trimming: 1 base; J trimming: 4 bases; junction bases outside the gene matches: 8. The CDR3 has 16 residues. Germline CDR1 LNHNV, CDR2 YYDKDF (reference sequence). The CDR3, as DNA: TGTGCCACCAGCAGAGGGGGGACAGGTCTGAGCTATGGCTACACCTTC. Its protein is CATSRGGTGLSYGYTF.

This clone occurred once. V usage is TRBV5-1 and J usage is TRBJ1-6; 7 nucleotides line up with TRBD1. Trimming removed 4 bases from V and 11 bases from J; junction bases left unmatched: 9. The length of the CDR3 is 14 residues. Germline assignment: CDR1 SGHRS and CDR2 YFSETQ. This chain's CDR3 is CASSGQGGSPPLHF. DNA of the CDR3: TGCGCCAGCAGCGGCCAAGGGGGCTCCCCACCCCTCCACTTT.

This clone came up a few times. The chain recombines TRBV28 with TRBJ2-7; 7 bases are a match to TRBD1. The germline gives CDR1 MDHEN, CDR2 SYDVKM. This CDR3 comprises 14 residues. Trimming at V came to 4 bases and at J to 3 bases, leaving 6 bases not matched to a gene. CDR3 DNA sequence: TGTGCCAGCAGTTCAACACAGGGGTACTACGAGCAGTACGTC. This translates into CASSSTQGYYEQYV.

This clone was seen once. The chain uses TRBV5-4 and TRBJ1-2; tentative D call: TRBD1 (6 bases). The CDR3 sequence is 14 residues long. Trimming shortened V by 0 bases and J by 8 bases, and 14 bases separated the two germline ends. Germline CDR1 SGHNT, CDR2 YYREEE (reference sequence). The CDR3 reads CASSLDYRAEGYTF. The CDR3 DNA is TGTGCCAGCAGCTTGGATTACAGGGCGGAGGGCTACACCTTC.

The count of this clone is one. The chain links TRBV18 to TRBJ2-7; D possibly corresponds to TRBD2 (6 bases). Trimming cost V 0 bases and J 0 bases, with 9 bases left between them. CDR1 and CDR2 from the germline V gene are KGHSH and LQKENI. The CDR3 runs 15 residues. CDR3 amino acids: CASSPPAGTSYEQYF. CDR3 bases: TGTGCCAGCTCACCACCGGCGGGGACCTCCTACGAGCAGTACTTC.

Note on this clone: A read error may account for a junction end that differs from germline. Other DNA variants within this sample encode the same CDR3. V usage is TRBV7-7 and J usage is TRBJ2-3; 7 nucleotides line up with TRBD1. CDR1 SSHAT and CDR2 FNYEAQ come from the germline V gene (reference sequence). There are 15 residues in the CDR3. The CDR3 here is CASSLGDSSTDTQYF. The CDR3, as DNA: TGTGCTAGCAGCTTAGGGGACAGTAGCACAGATACGCAGTATTTT.

This chain joins TRBV30 and TRBJ1-5; tentatively, D is TRBD1 (5 bases). The CDR3 length is 16 residues. V lost 4 bases to trimming and J lost 2 bases, with 18 bases between them. The V gene's germline CDR1 is GTSNPN and CDR2 SVGIG (reference sequence). The CDR3 DNA sequence: TGTGCCTGGAACTTCGGGGGGATCGGTCGCAATCAGCCCCAGCATTTT. Encoded protein: CAWNFGGIGRNQPQHF. The variable domain in full, completed from reference TRBV30 and TRBJ1-5, reads SQTIHQWPATLVQPVGSPLSLECTVEGTSNPNLYWYRQAAGRGLQLLFYSVGIGQISSEVPQNLSASRPQDRQFILSSKKLLLSDSGFYLCAWNFGGIGRNQPQHFGDGTRLSIL.